There are a few counts of the clone carrying this TCR beta chain. Each CDR3 protein gets one entry after TCRdb re-called the RT-PCR reads with MiXCR. Of about 680,000 distinct CDR3 sequences listed, 14% are singletons. Source material: memory CD4+ T cells from blood. The origin of this receptor is a female donor in good health, serving as a healthy control.

The CDR3 DNA follows: TGTGCCTGGAGTAGGGGCGGGAGTACCGGGGAGCTGTTTTTT. Protein sequence: CAWSRGGSTGELFF. The rearrangement links TRBV30 to TRBJ2-2; TRBD2 aligns across 7 bases. The CDR3 has 14 amino acids. The ends lost 2 bases at V and 5 bases at J; junction bases unmatched: 5. Germline lookup yields CDR1 GTSNPN and CDR2 SVGIG (reference sequence). Using reference TRBV30 and TRBJ2-2 for the parts outside the CDR3, the full variable domain is SQTIHQWPATLVQPVGSPLSLECTVEGTSNPNLYWYRQAAGRGLQLLFYSVGIGQISSEVPQNLSASRPQDRQFILSSKKLLLSDSGFYLCAWSRGGSTGELFFGEGSRLTVL.